This note documents a single TCR beta chain sequence. As yet, its antigen is unknown. This sample is part of a study of T cell responses to AZD1222 COVID-19 vaccine. Produced via immunoSEQ multiplex PCR; TCRdb's table is partial and in-frame only. The sample includes about 130,000 clones, roughly 87% of them seen just once. Points from the study as a whole: Two AZD1222 administrations were followed by greater Spike-specific TCR breadth and depth. Per reports, nearly half of all spike-specific TCRs target regions that are unmutated in variants.

Germline CDR1 WSHSY, CDR2 SAAADI. The CDR3 loop spans 16 amino acids. V lost 8 bases and J lost 3; bases outside the gene matches: 6. Sequences were derived from peripheral blood, sampled on day 0 of MenACWY control vaccination. The source is an adult in good health. J is TRBJ2-6 and V is TRBV10-2, with TRBD1 matching over 11 bases. The CDR3 region has the DNA TGCGCCAGCCGCCAGGACAGGGGGCTTGGGGCCAACGTCCTGACTTTC. Translating gives CASRQDRGLGANVLTF.